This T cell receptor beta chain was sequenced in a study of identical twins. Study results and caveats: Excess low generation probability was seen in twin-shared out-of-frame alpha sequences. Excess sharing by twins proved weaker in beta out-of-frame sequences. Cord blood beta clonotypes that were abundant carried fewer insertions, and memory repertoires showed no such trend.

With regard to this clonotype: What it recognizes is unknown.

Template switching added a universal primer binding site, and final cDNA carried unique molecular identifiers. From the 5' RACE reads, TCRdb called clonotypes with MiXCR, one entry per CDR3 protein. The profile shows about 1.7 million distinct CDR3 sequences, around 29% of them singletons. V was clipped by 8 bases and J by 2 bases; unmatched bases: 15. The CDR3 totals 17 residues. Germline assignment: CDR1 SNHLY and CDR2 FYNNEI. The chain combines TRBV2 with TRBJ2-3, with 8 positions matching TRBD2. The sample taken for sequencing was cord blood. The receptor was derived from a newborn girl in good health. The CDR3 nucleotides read TGTGCCAGCCAAGGGTTAGCGGGGACCCTCGCCACAGATACGCAGTATTTT. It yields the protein CASQGLAGTLATDTQYF.